This TCR beta chain came from a study of blood T cell repertoires in COVID-19. Study-wide context: Sites in the United States, Italy and Spain provided acute and convalescent COVID-19 samples.

Authors' analysis steps: Amplification of reference gene primers was used by the study to estimate nucleated cell counts. The repertoire was sequenced with immunoSEQ multiplex PCR; TCRdb's copy has only in-frame clones and lacks some. The V and J calls and the clone size are those of that table, but D and trimming were determined from the DNA. Of 150,000 or so clones detected, approximately 88% appear once; the ten largest clones hold 10% to 15%. Germline V CDR1 and CDR2: SGHRS, YFSETQ. The V and J ends lost 4 bases and 8 bases, in that order; junction bases with no gene match: 8. This CDR3 has 14 amino acids.

The clonotype was recovered from a woman aged 55-69 years who had recovered from COVID-19. Sequenced: PBMCs or T cells enriched from blood (not recorded which). The genes are TRBV5-1 and TRBJ1-2, with TRBD1 matching over 10 bases. CDR3 in amino acids: CASSEGQGLIGYTF. As DNA, the CDR3 is TGCGCCAGCAGCGAGGGACAGGGGCTGATCGGCTACACCTTC.